This TCR beta chain derives from a study of blood T cell repertoires in COVID-19 (dated by TCRdb to the early 2020s). Context from the whole study: Samples from collaborators originated in the United States, Italy and Spain and spanned both the acute and convalescent phases of COVID-19. The sample metadata nearly always contained a de-identified subject ID, COVID-19 status, age in years and sex. HLA class I and class II types, where available, came from metadata supplied by the sample provider rather than from assay-based typing. The prospective study material was composed of cDNA or gDNA derived from T cells, B-cell-depleted T cells, or PBMCs. Deeply sampled blood TCRbeta repertoires from subjects exposed to, actively infected with, or recovered from COVID-19 were included in the dataset. The samples were drawn from the first 160 participants of the ongoing ImmuneRACE study and from 1,254 subjects provided by 6 global collaborators. The repertoires were released in a freely available public database meant as a resource for research on the immune response to SARS-CoV-2.

Broader findings and caveats from the paper: How much clinical and demographic metadata was included differed by source and by participant, and the metadata was provided uncurated.

TCRbeta CDR3 regions were amplified from genomic DNA by means of the immunoSEQ Assay, a bias-controlled multiplex PCR. The source study handled its data this way. The number of nucleated cells in each sample was estimated by amplification of reference gene primers within the assay. To quantify the absolute abundance of each unique TCRbeta CDR3 rearrangement, sequence reads were collapsed and filtered. For each sample, productive Simpson clonality was calculated as the square root of Simpson's diversity index over productive rearrangements. TCRdb limited this immuneACCESS table to in-frame rearrangements with V and J called. A share of clones is missing; checked studies link under half to unresolved V genes, and the rest is unexplained. The DNA was the basis for D and trimming; V, J and clone size are from that table. Present in this sample are more than 100,000 clones, about 79% of which were seen just once. The top ten clones comprise approximately 2.4% of the sample.

At the junction V is shortened by 4 bases and J by 2 bases; bases outside the gene matches: 10. The CDR3 spans 16 residues, from the cysteine through the phenylalanine. Only the CDR3 portion is preserved as DNA: 48 bases, with reading frame beginning at the first base. Reading the germline V gene gives CDR1 SGHRS and CDR2 YFSETQ. A word on this clone: Its antigen is currently not known. Per-nucleotide qualities are absent, and no much larger clonotype sits a single base away.

Collaborating institutions collected whole blood in K2EDTA tubes following their own protocols. For TCRbeta analysis, collaborator samples were shipped as frozen whole blood, as isolated PBMCs, or as DNA extracted from either sample type. The chain uses TRBV5-1 and TRBJ1-1; the junction holds 8 bases that match TRBD1. This receptor was identified in a man between 65 and 85 years old with acute or convalescent COVID-19. The specimen sequenced was peripheral blood. The nucleotide sequence is TGCGCCAGCAGCCCGTGGACAGGGCTGGGAAACACTGAAGCTTTCTTT. It specifies CASSPWTGLGNTEAFF.